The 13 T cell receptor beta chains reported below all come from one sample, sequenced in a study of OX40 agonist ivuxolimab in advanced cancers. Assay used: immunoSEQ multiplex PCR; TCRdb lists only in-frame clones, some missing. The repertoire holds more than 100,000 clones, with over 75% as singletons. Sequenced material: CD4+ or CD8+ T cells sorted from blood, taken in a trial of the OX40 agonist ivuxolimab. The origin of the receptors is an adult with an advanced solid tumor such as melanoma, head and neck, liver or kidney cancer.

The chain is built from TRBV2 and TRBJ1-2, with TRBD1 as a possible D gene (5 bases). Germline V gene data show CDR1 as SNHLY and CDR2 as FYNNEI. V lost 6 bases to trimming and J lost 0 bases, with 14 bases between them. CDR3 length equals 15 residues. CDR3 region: CASRWGTGANYGYTF. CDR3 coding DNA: TGTGCCAGCAGGTGGGGGACGGGCGCTAACTATGGCTACACCTTC.

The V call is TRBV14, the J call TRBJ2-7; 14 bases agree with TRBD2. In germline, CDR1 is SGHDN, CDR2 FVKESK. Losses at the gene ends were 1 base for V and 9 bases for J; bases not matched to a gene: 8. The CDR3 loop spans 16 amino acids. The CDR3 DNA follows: TGTGCCAGCAGCCAAGGAGGGACTAGCGGGAGTATTCGGCAGTACTTC. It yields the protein CASSQGGTSGSIRQYF.

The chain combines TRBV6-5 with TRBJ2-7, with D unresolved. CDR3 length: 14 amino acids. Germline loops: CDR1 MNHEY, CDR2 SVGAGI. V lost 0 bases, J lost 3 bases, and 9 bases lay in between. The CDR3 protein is CASSYSAGYYEQYF. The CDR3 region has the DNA TGTGCCAGCAGTTACTCAGCCGGATACTACGAGCAGTACTTC.

CDR3 bases: TGTGCCAGCAGCCAAGTAAGGAACACCGGGGAGCTGTTTTTT. This sequence encodes CASSQVRNTGELFF. The genes are TRBV14 and TRBJ2-2; D ambiguous. The CDR3 has 14 amino acids. Trimming stripped 1 base from V and 1 base from J, with 4 bases between. Per the germline V gene, CDR1 is SGHDN and CDR2 is FVKESK. Filled out from reference TRBV14 and TRBJ2-2, the complete variable domain reads EAGVTQFPSHSVIEKGQTVTLRCDPISGHDNLYWYRRVMGKEIKFLLHFVKESKQDESGMPNNRFLAERTGGTYSTLKVQPAELEDSGVYFCASSQVRNTGELFFGEGSRLTVL.

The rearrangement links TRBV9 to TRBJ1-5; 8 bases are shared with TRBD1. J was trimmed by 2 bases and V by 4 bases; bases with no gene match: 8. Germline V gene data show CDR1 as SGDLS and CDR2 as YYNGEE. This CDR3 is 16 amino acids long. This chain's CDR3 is CASSQGAGARNQPQHF. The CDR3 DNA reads TGTGCCAGCAGCCAGGGGGCGGGTGCCCGCAATCAGCCCCAGCATTTT.

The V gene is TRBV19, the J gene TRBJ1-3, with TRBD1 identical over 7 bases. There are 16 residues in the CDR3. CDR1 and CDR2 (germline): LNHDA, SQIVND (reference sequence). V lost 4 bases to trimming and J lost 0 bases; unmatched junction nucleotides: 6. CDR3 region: CASSSPGQLSGNTIYF. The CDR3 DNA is TGTGCCAGTAGTAGTCCGGGACAGCTCTCTGGAAACACCATATATTTT.

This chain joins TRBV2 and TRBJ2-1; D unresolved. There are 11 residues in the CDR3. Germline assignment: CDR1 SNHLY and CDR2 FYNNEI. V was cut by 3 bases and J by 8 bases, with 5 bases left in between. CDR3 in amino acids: CASSDSYEQFF. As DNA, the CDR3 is TGTGCCAGCAGTGATAGTTATGAGCAGTTCTTC.

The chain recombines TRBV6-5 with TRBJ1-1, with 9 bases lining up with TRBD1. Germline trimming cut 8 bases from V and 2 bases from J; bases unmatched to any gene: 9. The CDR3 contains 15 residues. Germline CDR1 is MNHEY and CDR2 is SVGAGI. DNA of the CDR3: TGTGCCAGCGGACAGGGGCCAAACCCAAACACTGAAGCTTTCTTT. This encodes CASGQGPNPNTEAFF.

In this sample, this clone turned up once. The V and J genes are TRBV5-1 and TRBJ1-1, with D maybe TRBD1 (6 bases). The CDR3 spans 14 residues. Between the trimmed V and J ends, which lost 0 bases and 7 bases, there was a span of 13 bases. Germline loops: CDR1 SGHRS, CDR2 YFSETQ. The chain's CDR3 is CASSLEQGISEAFF. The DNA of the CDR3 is TGCGCCAGCAGCTTGGAACAGGGAATAAGTGAAGCTTTCTTT. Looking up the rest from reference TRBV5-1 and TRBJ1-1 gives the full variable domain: KAGVTQTPRYLIKTRGQQVTLSCSPISGHRSVSWYQQTPGQGLQFLFEYFSETQRNKGNFPGRFSGRQFSNSRSEMNVSTLELGDSALYLCASSLEQGISEAFFGQGTRLTVV.

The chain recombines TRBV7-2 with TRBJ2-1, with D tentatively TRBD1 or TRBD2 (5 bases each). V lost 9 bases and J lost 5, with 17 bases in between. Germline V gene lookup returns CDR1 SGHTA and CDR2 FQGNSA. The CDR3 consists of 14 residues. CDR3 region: CASGARGGHNEQFF. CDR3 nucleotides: TGTGCCAGTGGGGCGAGGGGCGGTCACAATGAGCAGTTCTTC.

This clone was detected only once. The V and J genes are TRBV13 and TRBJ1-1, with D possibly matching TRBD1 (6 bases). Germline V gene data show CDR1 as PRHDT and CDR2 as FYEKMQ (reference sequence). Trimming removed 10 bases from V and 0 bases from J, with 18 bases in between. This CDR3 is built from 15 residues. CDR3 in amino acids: CATNQGTHMNTEAFF. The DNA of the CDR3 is TGTGCCACCAATCAGGGGACCCACATGAACACTGAAGCTTTCTTT.

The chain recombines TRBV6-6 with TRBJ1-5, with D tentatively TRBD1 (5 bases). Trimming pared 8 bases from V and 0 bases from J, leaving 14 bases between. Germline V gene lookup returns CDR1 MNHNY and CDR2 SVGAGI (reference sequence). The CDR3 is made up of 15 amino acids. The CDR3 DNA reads TGTGCCAGCTGTGCCCGGGACCTTAGCAATCAGCCCCAGCATTTT. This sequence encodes CASCARDLSNQPQHF.

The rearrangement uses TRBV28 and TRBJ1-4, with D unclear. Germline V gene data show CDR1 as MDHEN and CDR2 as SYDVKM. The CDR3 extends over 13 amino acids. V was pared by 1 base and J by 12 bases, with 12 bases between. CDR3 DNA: TGTGCCAGCAGTTTATCCGGTAATAGGCAACTGTTTTTT. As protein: CASSLSGNRQLFF.